A single sample gave rise to the 25 T cell receptor beta chains below, sequenced in a study of beta chain features in type 1 diabetes. Since all of the isolated RNA was reverse transcribed, expressed TCRB transcripts were what got sequenced. Only in-frame clones appear in the TCRdb table, and some are missing; sequencing was by immunoSEQ multiplex PCR. The table records approximately 300,000 clones, roughly 9.6% of them present only once. The specimen was naive CD4+ T cells from blood. Receptors originate from a woman aged 25 to 45 in good health.

This sequence joins TRBV9 and TRBJ2-3, with 10 bases that match TRBD2. J was trimmed by 0 bases and V by 2 bases; bases with no gene match: 6. CDR1 is SGDLS and CDR2 is YYNGEE in the germline V gene. CDR3 length: 17 amino acids. The CDR3 protein is CASSVRVAGGSTDTQYF. CDR3 DNA sequence: TGTGCCAGCAGCGTTAGAGTAGCGGGAGGTAGCACAGATACGCAGTATTTT.

This rearrangement joins TRBV5-4 to TRBJ2-2; no firm D call. V shed 2 bases and J shed 8 bases, with 10 bases lying between them. Germline assignment: CDR1 SGHNT and CDR2 YYREEE (reference sequence). CDR3 size: 13 residues. The chain's CDR3 is CASSFMAAGELFF. The DNA for the CDR3 is TGTGCCAGCAGCTTCATGGCTGCAGGGGAGCTGTTTTTT.

This clone was observed a few times. This chain connects TRBV28 to TRBJ2-7, with 8 positions matching TRBD1. CDR1 and CDR2 (germline): MDHEN, SYDVKM. V was pared by 7 bases and J by 2 bases, with 7 bases of the junction left unmatched. The CDR3 is made up of 14 amino acids. The chain's CDR3 is CASKGTGITYEQYF. The CDR3 DNA follows: TGTGCCAGCAAAGGGACAGGAATTACCTACGAGCAGTACTTC. Full variable domain (outside the CDR3, taken from reference TRBV28 and TRBJ2-7): DVKVTQSSRYLVKRTGEKVFLECVQDMDHENMFWYRQDPGLGLRLIYFSYDVKMKEKGDIPEGYSVSREKKERFSLILESASTNQTSMYLCASKGTGITYEQYFGPGTRLTVT.

The V and J genes are TRBV25-1 and TRBJ2-7; D is undetermined. The CDR3 has 11 residues. The V gene lost 8 bases and the J gene lost 3 bases, with 8 bases spanning the gap. The germline gives CDR1 MGHDK, CDR2 SYGVNS. CDR3 coding DNA: TGTGCCAGCTTGAGGAACTACGAGCAGTACTTC. It yields the protein CASLRNYEQYF.

The genes are TRBV7-2 and TRBJ2-1; possibly TRBD1 for D (5 bases). The CDR3 contains 13 residues. Looked up from germline, CDR1 is SGHTA and CDR2 is FQGNSA. Between the trimmed V and J ends, which lost 2 bases and 8 bases, there was a span of 10 bases. The CDR3 sequence: CASSLRRVHEQFF. The CDR3 DNA follows: TGTGCCAGCAGCTTACGCAGGGTTCATGAGCAGTTCTTC.

The J gene is TRBJ2-1, the V gene TRBV4-2; 7 bases fit TRBD1. Germline lookup yields CDR1 LGHNA and CDR2 YNFKEQ. V lost 2 bases and J lost 8; bases outside the gene matches: 6. The CDR3 spans 14 residues. The DNA of the CDR3 is TGTGCCAGCAGCCAAAACCGACAGGGTCATGAGCAGTTCTTC. Residues: CASSQNRQGHEQFF.

The V and J genes are TRBV28 and TRBJ2-5, with 7 bases identical to TRBD1. The CDR3 contains 14 residues. CDR1 MDHEN and CDR2 SYDVKM come from the germline V gene. Trimming cost V 6 bases and J 7 bases; bases outside gene matches: 11. This chain's CDR3 is CASSLRQGPATQYF. CDR3 DNA sequence: TGTGCCAGCAGCCTTCGACAGGGTCCAGCGACCCAGTACTTC.

This clone showed up just a few times. The rearrangement joins TRBV19 to TRBJ2-1; no definite D call. V dropped 5 bases and J dropped 5 bases, with 7 bases sitting between them. The CDR3 has 12 amino acids. Germline V gene lookup returns CDR1 LNHDA and CDR2 SQIVND (reference sequence). CDR3 region: CASSLGDNEQFF. As DNA, the CDR3 is TGTGCCAGTAGTCTCGGAGACAATGAGCAGTTCTTC.

The chain employs TRBV5-1 and TRBJ2-1; 7 bases agree with TRBD2. This CDR3 contains 16 residues. Per the germline V gene, CDR1 is SGHRS and CDR2 is YFSETQ. V gave up 1 base and J gave up 4 bases; unmatched junction bases: 8. CDR3 nucleotide sequence: TGCGCCAGCAGCTTGAATCCTAGCGGCAATTACAATGAGCAGTTCTTC. Translated: CASSLNPSGNYNEQFF.

In its sample, this clone was seen a few times. The V and J genes are TRBV6-4 and TRBJ1-2; D is undetermined. Trimming removed 4 bases from V and 3 bases from J, with 9 bases in between. This CDR3 comprises 13 residues. The germline V gene encodes CDR1 MRHNA and CDR2 SNTAGT. CDR3 in DNA: TGTGCCAGCAGTGGATTCGGGTACTATGGCTACACCTTC. This gives the protein CASSGFGYYGYTF.

The chain is built from TRBV5-1 and TRBJ2-7, with a weak D call TRBD1 (6 bases). With 1 base removed from V and 5 bases from J, the gap between germline ends came to 19 bases. Germline V lookup: CDR1 SGHRS, CDR2 YFSETQ. CDR3 size: 16 residues. Here the CDR3 reads CASSLLVGARDNEQYF. DNA of the CDR3: TGCGCCAGCAGCTTGTTAGTTGGGGCCCGGGACAACGAGCAGTACTTC. The full variable domain, completed using reference TRBV5-1 and TRBJ2-7, is KAGVTQTPRYLIKTRGQQVTLSCSPISGHRSVSWYQQTPGQGLQFLFEYFSETQRNKGNFPGRFSGRQFSNSRSEMNVSTLELGDSALYLCASSLLVGARDNEQYFGPGTRLTVT.

The rearrangement links TRBV4-3 to TRBJ2-7, with TRBD2 matching 9 bases. The CDR3 sequence is 14 residues long. V lost 4 bases, J lost 7 bases, and 8 bases stayed unmatched. The germline gives CDR1 LGHNA, CDR2 YSLEER. CDR3 sequence reads: CASSPAGGSNEQYF. CDR3 coding DNA: TGCGCCAGCAGCCCGGCGGGAGGGTCGAATGAGCAGTACTTC.

This clone was counted a few times. The chain has TRBV28 and TRBJ2-1; 12 bases match TRBD2. There are 14 residues in the CDR3. Trimming took 5 bases from V and 7 from J; bases not matched to a gene: 3. Germline assignment: CDR1 MDHEN and CDR2 SYDVKM. The CDR3 DNA reads TGTGCCAGCAGTCTAGCGGGAGGGCGGAATGAGCAGTTCTTC. Its translation is CASSLAGGRNEQFF.

The chain employs TRBV11-2 and TRBJ1-1; D ambiguous. Germline-derived CDR1 and CDR2 are SGHAT and FQNNGV. Trimming took 0 bases from V and 6 from J, leaving 14 bases between them. The CDR3 has 15 residues. CDR3 DNA: TGTGCCAGCAGCTTAGAAGGCTTTGCGGGCTCTGAAGCTTTCTTT. This encodes CASSLEGFAGSEAFF.

The table lists this clone with a few counts. The genes are TRBV6-5 and TRBJ2-5, with D unresolved. Per the germline V gene, CDR1 is MNHEY and CDR2 is SVGAGI. The CDR3 runs 15 residues. The V end lost 0 bases, the J end lost 5 bases, and 13 bases lay between the germline ends. CDR3 residues: CASSYSRRFRETQYF. In DNA form, the CDR3 reads TGTGCCAGCAGTTACTCGAGGCGGTTCCGGGAGACCCAGTACTTC.

The chain links TRBV4-1 to TRBJ1-5, with D maybe TRBD1 (5 bases). V was pared by 1 base and J by 6 bases, with 7 bases between. The CDR3 extends over 13 amino acids. CDR1 and CDR2 (germline): MGHRA, YSYEKL. The CDR3 is CASSQAGGQPQHF. CDR3 coding DNA: TGCGCCAGCAGCCAAGCCGGGGGTCAGCCCCAGCATTTT.

This clone was seen a handful of times. The rearrangement uses TRBV19 and TRBJ1-5, with 7 bases identical to TRBD1. The CDR3 has 15 residues. The germline CDR1 and CDR2 sequences are LNHDA and SQIVND (reference sequence). V was clipped by 4 bases and J by 1 base; unmatched bases: 4. The CDR3 bases are TGTGCCAGTAGTACCGACAGGGTAAGCAATCAGCCCCAGCATTTT. Translated: CASSTDRVSNQPQHF.

This chain uses TRBV18 with TRBJ2-3; possibly TRBD1 for D (6 bases). There are 16 residues in the CDR3. The germline CDR1 and CDR2 sequences are KGHSH and LQKENI. V was trimmed by 4 bases and J by 0 bases, leaving 14 bases between them. The CDR3 here is CASSHGQLSSTDTQYF. CDR3 coding DNA: TGTGCCAGCTCACACGGACAGCTGTCTAGCACAGATACGCAGTATTTT.

This clone was seen only a few times. The rearrangement links TRBV20-1 to TRBJ2-5; D not certain. Germline V lookup: CDR1 DFQATT, CDR2 SNEGSKA (reference sequence). The V end lost 5 bases, the J end lost 5 bases, and 9 bases lay between the germline ends. The CDR3 spans 11 residues. CDR3 sequence: CSAVNSETQYF. The CDR3 nucleotides read TGCAGTGCTGTTAACTCGGAGACCCAGTACTTC.

This clone was recorded a few times. The chain carries TRBV30 and TRBJ1-2, with D perhaps matching TRBD1 (6 bases). Germline V gene sequence: CDR1 GTSNPN, CDR2 SVGIG (reference sequence). Deletions cut 3 bases from V and 8 bases from J, with 16 bases between. This CDR3 has 13 residues. CDR3 loop: CAWSAAGGYGYTF. The CDR3 DNA is TGTGCCTGGAGCGCCGCGGGGGGCTACGGCTACACCTTC.

There are a few counts of this clone. This rearrangement joins TRBV6-5 to TRBJ2-3; TRBD2 might be the D (5 bases). The germline V gene encodes CDR1 MNHEY and CDR2 SVGAGI. V shed 2 bases and J shed 2 bases, with 11 bases lying between them. There are 15 residues in the CDR3. The CDR3 reads CASSYVGATTDTQYF. The CDR3 DNA reads TGTGCCAGCAGTTACGTGGGAGCAACCACAGATACGCAGTATTTT.

This clone came up once. J is TRBJ2-7 and V is TRBV28; D might be TRBD2 (5 bases). CDR1 and CDR2 from the germline V gene are MDHEN and SYDVKM. The CDR3 length is 15 residues. V was clipped by 3 bases and J by 7 bases, with 19 bases between them. The CDR3 DNA reads TGTGCCAGCAGTTTCGGGGTCGGAGCCTCTCGGGAGCAGTACTTC. Encoded protein: CASSFGVGASREQYF. The complete variable domain, with remaining parts taken from reference TRBV28 and TRBJ2-7, reads DVKVTQSSRYLVKRTGEKVFLECVQDMDHENMFWYRQDPGLGLRLIYFSYDVKMKEKGDIPEGYSVSREKKERFSLILESASTNQTSMYLCASSFGVGASREQYFGPGTRLTVT.

This clone showed up just a few times. V and J are TRBV27 and TRBJ2-1; D is perhaps TRBD2 (5 bases). Trimming removed 3 bases from V and 0 bases from J, with 9 bases in between. The CDR3 consists of 15 residues. Germline values: CDR1 MNHEY, CDR2 SMNVEV (reference sequence). CDR3 region: CASSFAGSSYNEQFF. The CDR3 coding sequence is TGTGCCAGCAGTTTCGCGGGTAGCTCCTACAATGAGCAGTTCTTC.

The CDR3 DNA reads as TGCAGCGTGTTAGGACAGGTCAGACCAGCTAACTATGGCTACACCTTC. Residues: CSVLGQVRPANYGYTF. The chain links TRBV29-1 to TRBJ1-2, with 7 bases aligning to TRBD1. The ends lost 6 bases at V and 0 bases at J; junction bases unmatched: 13. The germline CDR1 and CDR2 sequences are SQVTM and ANQGSEA. The CDR3 is 16 residues long. Full variable domain (missing parts from reference TRBV29-1 and TRBJ1-2): SAVISQKPSRDICQRGTSLTIQCQVDSQVTMMFWYRQQPGQSLTLIATANQGSEATYESGFVIDKFPISRPNLTFSTLTVSNMSPEDSSIYLCSVLGQVRPANYGYTFGSGTRLTVV.

This clone was found a few times. The chain combines TRBV2 with TRBJ2-7, with 9 bases that match TRBD2. CDR1 and CDR2 from the germline V gene are SNHLY and FYNNEI. CDR3 size: 15 residues. V lost 1 base, J lost 5 bases, and 6 bases stayed unmatched. CDR3 sequence: CASSEGGLASDEQYF. In DNA, the CDR3 is TGTGCCAGCAGTGAAGGAGGACTAGCGTCGGACGAGCAGTACTTC. The complete variable domain, with remaining parts taken from reference TRBV2 and TRBJ2-7, reads EPEVTQTPSHQVTQMGQEVILRCVPISNHLYFYWYRQILGQKVEFLVSFYNNEISEKSEIFDDQFSVERPDGSNFTLKIRSTKLEDSAMYFCASSEGGLASDEQYFGPGTRLTVT.